Listed below are T cell receptor beta chains from one sample, sequenced in a study of blood T cell repertoires in COVID-19. Measured with immunoSEQ multiplex PCR; TCRdb has only the in-frame clones, and not every one. Counted here are around 370,000 clones, more than 75% occurring once; the ten biggest clones make up approximately 3.5%. The sample comprised peripheral blood. These receptors all stem from a woman under 30 who had recovered from COVID-19. The CDR3 runs from the conserved cysteine through the conserved F or W. D genes are given only for firm matches. Clone size is stated in some rows and not others, as once, few, many or a class when expanded.

V gene	D gene	J gene	clone size	CDR3 protein	CDR3 DNA
TRBV28	TRBD1	TRBJ2-3	-	CASSYDRVADTQYF	TGTGCCAGCAGCTATGACAGGGTTGCAGATACGCAGTATTTT
TRBV4-3	-	TRBJ2-1	-	CASSQAGVTYNEQFF	TGCGCCAGCAGCCAAGCCGGGGTAACCTACAATGAGCAGTTCTTC
TRBV27	TRBD1	TRBJ1-2	-	CASSLSTGWSYGYTF	TGTGCCAGCAGTTTATCGACAGGGTGGTCCTATGGCTACACCTTC
TRBV7-9	-	TRBJ1-1	-	CASSLGSGWNEAFF	TGTGCCAGCAGCTTAGGTTCCGGGTGGAATGAAGCTTTCTTT
TRBV6-5	TRBD1	TRBJ1-5	-	CASRVQGDSNQPQHF	TGTGCCAGCAGAGTACAGGGGGACAGCAATCAGCCCCAGCATTTT
TRBV7-2	-	TRBJ1-2	-	CASSLGPNTPFFDGYTF	TGTGCCAGCAGCTTAGGTCCAAATACTCCCTTTTTTGATGGCTACACCTTC
TRBV6-1	-	TRBJ1-4	-	CASSEFGPQGTNEKLFF	TGTGCCAGCAGTGAATTCGGCCCACAGGGAACTAATGAAAAACTGTTTTTT
TRBV27	TRBD1	TRBJ2-5	-	CASSLSQGATQYF	TGTGCCAGCAGTTTATCGCAGGGGGCTACCCAGTACTTC
TRBV6-5	-	TRBJ1-2	-	CASSSGRSSGLGYTF	TGTGCCAGCAGTTCGGGAAGGTCCTCCGGGCTCGGCTACACCTTC
TRBV7-2	-	TRBJ2-1	-	CASSTLNEQFF	TGTGCCAGCAGCACCCTAAATGAGCAGTTCTTC
TRBV9	-	TRBJ2-2	-	CASSVGGTGTGELFF	TGTGCCAGCAGCGTAGGGGGCACTGGAACCGGGGAGCTGTTTTTT
TRBV7-9	TRBD2	TRBJ2-2	once	CASSAKTSGRPYTGELFF	TGTGCCAGCAGCGCCAAGACTAGCGGGAGGCCGTACACCGGGGAGCTGTTTTTT
TRBV10-3	-	TRBJ2-2	-	CAISEMSSRNTGELFF	TGTGCCATCAGTGAGATGTCTAGCAGGAACACCGGGGAGCTGTTTTTT
TRBV4-3	-	TRBJ1-1	-	CASSQEGPNTEAFF	TGCGCCAGCAGCCAAGAGGGGCCGAACACTGAAGCTTTCTTT
TRBV27	TRBD1	TRBJ1-2	-	CASSLVTGNLGGYTF	TGTGCCAGCAGTCTAGTGACAGGGAACTTGGGAGGCTACACCTTC
TRBV5-1	-	TRBJ2-3	-	CASSLQSVTDTQYF	TGCGCCAGCAGCCTTCAAAGCGTCACAGATACGCAGTATTTT
TRBV3-1/TRBV3-2	-	TRBJ2-5	-	CASSQVTSLETQYF	TGTGCCAGCAGCCAAGTAACTAGTTTAGAGACCCAGTACTTC
TRBV6-4	-	TRBJ1-3	-	CASSRQAIPGNTIYF	TGTGCCAGCAGTCGCCAGGCCATCCCTGGAAACACCATATATTTT
TRBV27	TRBD2	TRBJ2-1	-	CASTTFSGLARNEQFF	TGTGCCAGCACCACCTTCTCGGGACTAGCTCGCAATGAGCAGTTCTTC
TRBV19	TRBD2	TRBJ2-1	-	CASSIRLAGEKSEQFF	TGTGCCAGTAGTATTCGGCTAGCGGGAGAAAAATCTGAGCAGTTCTTC
TRBV24-1	-	TRBJ2-1	-	CATSDSLARSSYNEQFF	TGTGCCACCAGTGACTCCCTAGCGCGGAGCTCCTACAATGAGCAGTTCTTC
TRBV7-2	TRBD2	TRBJ2-5	-	CASSPAGGLASRETQYF	TGTGCCAGCAGCCCCGCGGGGGGACTAGCCAGCCGGGAGACCCAGTACTTC
TRBV30	TRBD1	TRBJ1-2	-	CAWGDRVLLGYTF	TGTGCCTGGGGGGACAGGGTCCTCTTAGGCTACACCTTC
TRBV11-2	TRBD1	TRBJ1-1	-	CASRITQTGGDGNTEAFF	TGTGCCAGCAGAATTACCCAAACAGGGGGCGATGGGAACACTGAAGCTTTCTTT
TRBV5-4	-	TRBJ2-2	-	CASSLGSPNTGELFF	TGTGCCAGCAGCTTGGGAAGCCCGAACACCGGGGAGCTGTTTTTT
TRBV7-2	TRBD1	TRBJ2-1	-	CASTPDRWGNEQFF	TGTGCCAGCACCCCGGACAGGTGGGGGAATGAGCAGTTCTTC
TRBV14	TRBD1	TRBJ1-3	-	CASSQTGARPSNTIYF	TGTGCCAGCAGCCAGACAGGGGCGCGACCTTCAAACACCATATATTTT
TRBV6-6	-	TRBJ1-5	-	CASSSQNQPQHF	TGTGCCAGCAGTTCTCAGAATCAGCCCCAGCATTTT